These 24 T cell receptor beta chains came from one sample sequenced in a study of tumor and adjacent non-tumor tissue in lung cancer. No cell sorting was done before RNA was extracted from the tissue. TCRbeta libraries were built with three rounds of nested PCR, modified from ARM-PCR. TCRdb ran MiXCR on the multiplex PCR reads and lists one entry per CDR3 protein. The profile shows tens of thousands of distinct CDR3 sequences, under 80% of them singletons. Sequenced sample: lung tumor tissue. These TCRs come from a woman aged 45-65 years with non-small cell lung cancer.

This clonotype was picked up many times. The genes are TRBV4-2 and TRBJ2-7; 10 bases fit TRBD1. The CDR3 covers 15 residues. CDR1 LGHNA and CDR2 YNFKEQ come from the germline V gene. J lost 4 bases, V lost 4 bases, and 7 bases had no gene match. The DNA for the CDR3 is TGTGCCAGCAGCCCGTCCGGGACAGGGGCGTACGAGCAGTACTTC. This sequence encodes CASSPSGTGAYEQYF.

The table lists this clonotype with a few counts. The genes are TRBV5-1 and TRBJ1-1; TRBD1 is a possible D gene (5 bases). This CDR3 has 14 amino acids. Trimming pared 1 base from V and 3 bases from J, leaving 10 bases between. Germline-derived CDR1 and CDR2 are SGHRS and YFSETQ. The CDR3 here is CASSLNAGDTEAFF. Written as DNA, the CDR3 is TGCGCCAGCAGCTTGAATGCGGGGGACACTGAAGCTTTCTTT.

A word on this clonotype: The junction differs from germline at one of its ends, possibly a read error. The J gene is TRBJ2-7, the V gene TRBV4-1, with D perhaps TRBD2 (6 bases). Per the germline V gene, CDR1 is MGHRA and CDR2 is YSYEKL. The CDR3 spans 19 residues. CDR3: CTSSQDLERISGSSGEQYF. CDR3 in DNA: TGCACCAGCAGCCAAGATCTTGAACGGATTAGCGGAAGCTCAGGCGAACAGTACTTC.

The count of this clonotype is one. A much larger clonotype is one base distant, so this may be a read error. V and J are TRBV5-1 and TRBJ2-1, with D perhaps matching TRBD2 (6 bases). CDR1 is SGHRS, CDR2 YFSETQ, per germline. The CDR3 is 15 amino acids. CDR3 loop: CASRMAGTEYNDQFF. The DNA for the CDR3 is TGCGCCAGCAGAATGGCCGGGACTGAATACAATGATCAGTTCTTC.

The rearrangement links TRBV29-1 to TRBJ2-7; D is unresolved. With 7 bases removed from V and 4 bases from J, the gap between germline ends came to 17 bases. Germline CDR1 is SQVTM and CDR2 is ANQGSEA. CDR3 length: 13 residues. The CDR3: CSARPISSYEQYF. CDR3 nucleotide sequence: TGCAGCGCTCGACCGATATCCTCATACGAGCAGTACTTC.

Remarks on this clonotype: No conserved phenylalanine or tryptophan ends this CDR3, so it is likely a read error. CDR3 region: CASSQGHEQPQHL. The CDR3 region has the DNA TGTGCCAGCAGTCAAGGCCATGAGCAGCCCCAGCATCTT. The V and J genes are TRBV4-2 and TRBJ1-5; D uncertain. Germline CDR1 reads LGHNA; CDR2 reads YNFKEQ. The CDR3 consists of 13 residues.

About this clonotype: One end of the junction fails to match germline, which may point to a read error. J is TRBJ2-2 and V is TRBV11-2, with D possibly TRBD1 on 6 matching bases. CDR1 is SGHAT, CDR2 FQNNGV, per germline. The CDR3 length is 16 residues. The chain's CDR3 is CVSSLPAQGNSGELFF. CDR3 DNA sequence: TGTGTCAGCAGCCTGCCAGCGCAGGGGAACTCCGGGGAGCTGTTTTTT.

Regarding this clonotype: In this CDR3 the conserved last residue, phenylalanine or tryptophan, is missing, so a read error is likely. The DNA is omitted, as the CDR3 cannot be located on it reliably, and the CDR3 follows TCRdb's listing. The chain employs TRBV6-5 and TRBJ1-2; the D call TRBD1 from the table was never checked on the DNA. The CDR3 length is 11 residues, termini included. The germline V gene encodes CDR1 MNHEY and CDR2 SVGAGI. CDR3 sequence: CAIRRQGGYTI.

This clonotype showed up many times. The chain is built from TRBV12-3 or TRBV12-4 and TRBJ1-1; D is unclear. Trimming left V 6 bases short and J 4 bases short, with 15 bases between. The CDR3 spans 14 residues. The CDR3 is CASRLDIGLTEAFF. The CDR3 DNA is TGTGCCAGCAGACTCGACATTGGGCTCACTGAAGCTTTCTTT.

The table lists this clonotype with many counts. In DNA, the CDR3 is TGTGCCAGCGAAAGGTCAACTAATGAAAAACTGTTTTTT. Translating gives CASERSTNEKLFF. This chain links TRBV28 with TRBJ1-4; no definite D call. Looked up from germline, CDR1 is MDHEN and CDR2 is SYDVKM. Trimming left V 8 bases short and J 0 bases short, with 7 bases between. CDR3 size: 13 residues.

Remarks on this clonotype: As the CDR3 is not closed by the conserved phenylalanine or tryptophan, this likely results from a read error. The chain joins TRBV11-2 to TRBJ2-7; the D gene is possibly TRBD2 (5 bases). The CDR3 extends over 14 amino acids. Germline CDR1 SGHAT, CDR2 FQNNGV. CDR3 DNA sequence: TGTGTCAGCAGCTTAGCGATCGGCACTTACGAGCAGTACTTA. It encodes CVSSLAIGTYEQYL.

Notes on this clonotype: The CDR3 does not end in the conserved phenylalanine or tryptophan, so this is likely a read error. The J gene is TRBJ1-4, the V gene TRBV4-2; D not resolved. The V gene lost 3 bases and the J gene lost 2 bases, with 7 bases spanning the gap. The germline gives CDR1 LGHNA, CDR2 YNFKEQ. The CDR3 runs 14 residues. CDR3 protein: CASSQHGTNEKLFI. The CDR3 DNA follows: TGTGCCAGCAGCCAGCATGGTACTAATGAAAAACTGTTTATT.

The sample holds a few counts of this clonotype. A much larger clone lies one base from this, so it may be a read error. The gene calls are TRBV28 and TRBJ1-5; D is undetermined. The CDR3 contains 15 residues. Germline values: CDR1 MDHEN, CDR2 SYDVKM. The CDR3 DNA follows: TGTGTCAGCAGTTTACCCCCGGGGAGCAATCAGCCCCAGCATTTT. It specifies CVSSLPPGSNQPQHF. The full variable domain, completed using reference TRBV28 and TRBJ1-5, is DVKVTQSSRYLVKRTGEKVFLECVQDMDHENMFWYRQDPGLGLRLIYFSYDVKMKEKGDIPEGYSVSREKKERFSLILESASTNQTSMYLCVSSLPPGSNQPQHFGDGTRLSIL.

In regard to this clonotype: A much larger clone sits a single nucleotide away, making a read error possible. The chain combines TRBV20-1 with TRBJ2-3; either TRBD1 or TRBD2 may supply D (6 bases each). The V gene's germline CDR1 is DFQATT and CDR2 SNEGSKA (reference sequence). The CDR3 extends over 14 amino acids. Trimming stripped 4 bases from V and 7 bases from J, with 18 bases between. The CDR3 spells CSATVGGRTYTQYF. The DNA of the CDR3 is TGCAGTGCTACGGTCGGGGGCCGGACATATACGCAGTATTTT.

This chain connects TRBV29-1 to TRBJ1-1, with TRBD1 identical over 8 bases. In germline, CDR1 is SQVTM, CDR2 ANQGSEA. This CDR3 comprises 15 residues. This CDR3 is CNVGGTGGAFTEAFF. The CDR3 region has the DNA TGCAACGTAGGAGGGACAGGAGGTGCTTTCACTGAAGCTTTCTTT.

In regard to this clonotype: This likely comes from a read error, as the CDR3 has no conserved phenylalanine or tryptophan at its end. This chain connects TRBV28 to TRBJ1-4, with 7 bases identical to TRBD1. The CDR3 is 14 residues long. Trimming removed 9 bases from V and 2 bases from J; junction bases left unmatched: 6. Germline V gene sequence: CDR1 MDHEN, CDR2 SYDVKM. The CDR3 DNA is TGTGCCAGTGGGACGACAGGGACTAATGAAAAACTGTTTTAT. Encoded protein: CASGTTGTNEKLFY.

Notes on this clonotype: A read error is likely, as this CDR3 ends without the conserved phenylalanine or tryptophan. The limits of the CDR3 on the DNA are not certain, so only TCRdb's listed CDR3 is given. This chain connects TRBV7-8 to TRBJ2-3; whether TRBD1, the table's D call, matches the DNA was not checked. The CDR3 is made up of 14 amino acids, end residues included. Germline CDR1 and CDR2: SGHVS and FQNEAQ. The CDR3 here is CASSRGRGADTQYL.

By its share, this clonotype is medium-sized. The chain recombines TRBV29-1 with TRBJ2-7; D tentatively reads TRBD1 or TRBD2 (5 bases each). V lost 4 bases, J lost 6 bases, and 10 bases lay in between. CDR1 is SQVTM and CDR2 is ANQGSEA in the germline V gene. This CDR3 comprises 11 residues. The CDR3 is CSVVKGSEQYF. Here the CDR3 DNA reads TGCAGCGTTGTTAAGGGGAGCGAGCAGTACTTC.

As regards this clonotype: The junction and the germline gene differ at one end; a read error may be behind it. The chain carries TRBV28 and TRBJ2-7, with 8 positions matching TRBD1. The CDR3 sequence is 16 residues long. CDR1 and CDR2 from the germline V gene are MDHEN and SYDVKM. The CDR3 reads CASSLAGQGRPYEQYF. The CDR3 DNA reads as TGTGCCAGCAGTTTAGCTGGACAGGGTCGACCCTACGAACAGTACTTC.

This clonotype was detected once. At one of its ends the junction is not consistent with the germline gene, which may arise from a read error. This chain joins TRBV7-9 and TRBJ2-2; TRBD1 is a possible D gene (6 bases). The length of the CDR3 is 17 residues. Germline V CDR1 and CDR2: SEHNR, FQNEAQ (reference sequence). DNA for the CDR3: TGTACCAGCAGCTTAGCTGAACAGGGCGCAAGGACCGGGGAGCCGTTTTTT. Translation: CTSSLAEQGARTGEPFF.

This clonotype appeared once. This chain links TRBV6-5 with TRBJ2-1, with TRBD2 matching over 11 bases. The CDR3 has 17 amino acids. Per the germline V gene, CDR1 is MNHEY and CDR2 is SVGAGI. Trimming cost V 11 bases and J 13 bases; bases outside gene matches: 25. CDR3 nucleotides: TGTGCCTATACGAGGACTAGCGGGCGGCTATCCTACAACGATCAGTTCTTC. It translates to CAYTRTSGRLSYNDQFF.

This clonotype was seen once. One end of the junction is discordant with germline, which a read error may explain. J is TRBJ1-1 and V is TRBV6-2 or TRBV6-3, with D perhaps matching TRBD1 (6 bases). The germline V gene has CDR1 MNHEY and CDR2 SVGEGT. The CDR3 spans 16 residues. CDR3 nucleotides: TGTGCCAGCAGTTATGGGCTCGGGGACGGGGACACTGAAACTTTCTTT. It encodes CASSYGLGDGDTETFF.

For this clonotype: A read error may account for a junction end that differs from germline. The chain joins TRBV29-1 to TRBJ2-2, with a tentative D call TRBD2 (5 bases). The V gene's germline CDR1 is SQVTM and CDR2 ANQGSEA. CDR3 length equals 14 residues. CDR3 nucleotides: TGCAGCGTTGAAGGACCGTCCAGAACGGAGGAGTTGTTTTTT. Translation: CSVEGPSRTEELFF.

With respect to this clonotype: It is likely a read error, because the conserved phenylalanine at the end of the CDR3 is missing. The chain couples TRBV11-3 to TRBJ2-7, with TRBD2 as a possible D gene (5 bases). Trimming stripped 7 bases from V and 5 bases from J, with 18 bases between. The CDR3 consists of 14 residues. In germline, CDR1 is SGHNT, CDR2 YENEEA. Written as DNA, the CDR3 is TGTGCCAGCAACCTTAGCGTGATAGGCCACGAGCAGTACATC. It codes for CASNLSVIGHEQYI.